This TCR beta chain was sequenced for a study of cytomegalovirus exposure and HLA in healthy donors. This CDR3 is built from 15 residues. J gave up 4 bases and V 2 bases, and 5 bases lay outside the gene matches. Germline-derived CDR1 and CDR2 are SGHNT and YENEEA. The primer mix had 60 Vbeta and 13 Jbeta primers. Some clones are missing from TCRdb's copy, which holds only in-frame ones; the method was immunoSEQ multiplex PCR. The table lists around 150,000 clones, roughly 77% of them singletons. This TCR came from a man aged 50 or older in good health and CMV-seropositive. J is TRBJ2-7 and V is TRBV11-3; the match to TRBD1 covers 10 bases. The sequenced material came from PBMCs. The CDR3 nucleotides are TGTGCCAGCAGCTTAAGCGCGGGACAGGGGTACGAGCAGTACTTC. Protein sequence: CASSLSAGQGYEQYF. Full variable domain (rest looked up from reference TRBV11-3 and TRBJ2-7): EAGVVQSPRYKIIEKKQPVAFWCNPISGHNTLYWYLQNLGQGPELLIRYENEEAVDDSQLPKDRFSAERLKGVDSTLKIQPAELGDSAVYLCASSLSAGQGYEQYFGPGTRLTVT.